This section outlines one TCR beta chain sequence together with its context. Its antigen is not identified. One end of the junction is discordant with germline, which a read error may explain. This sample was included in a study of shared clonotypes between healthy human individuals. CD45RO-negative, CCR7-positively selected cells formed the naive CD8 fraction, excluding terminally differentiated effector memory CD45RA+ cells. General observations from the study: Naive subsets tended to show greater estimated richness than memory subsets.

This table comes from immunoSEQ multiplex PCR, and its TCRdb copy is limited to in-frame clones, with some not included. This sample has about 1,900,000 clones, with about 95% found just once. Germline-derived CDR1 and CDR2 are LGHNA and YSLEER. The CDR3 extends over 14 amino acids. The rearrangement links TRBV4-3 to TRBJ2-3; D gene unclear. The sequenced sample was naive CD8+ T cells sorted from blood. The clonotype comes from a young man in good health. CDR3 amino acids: CASSQAVGTDTQYF. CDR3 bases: TGCGCCAGCAGCCAAGCAGTCGGCACGGATACGCAGTATTTT.